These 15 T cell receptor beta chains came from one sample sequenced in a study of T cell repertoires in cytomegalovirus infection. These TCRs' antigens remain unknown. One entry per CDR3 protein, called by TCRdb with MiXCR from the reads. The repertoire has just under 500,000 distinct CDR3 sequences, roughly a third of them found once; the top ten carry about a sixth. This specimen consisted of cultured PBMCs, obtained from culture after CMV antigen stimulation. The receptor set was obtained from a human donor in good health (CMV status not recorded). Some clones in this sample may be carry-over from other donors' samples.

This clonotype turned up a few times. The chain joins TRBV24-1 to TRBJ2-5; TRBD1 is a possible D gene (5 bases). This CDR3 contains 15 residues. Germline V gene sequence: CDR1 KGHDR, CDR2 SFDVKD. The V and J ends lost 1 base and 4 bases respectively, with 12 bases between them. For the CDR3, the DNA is TGTGCCACCAGTGATTTCACGTTAGGGGCAGAGACCCAGTACTTC. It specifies CATSDFTLGAETQYF.

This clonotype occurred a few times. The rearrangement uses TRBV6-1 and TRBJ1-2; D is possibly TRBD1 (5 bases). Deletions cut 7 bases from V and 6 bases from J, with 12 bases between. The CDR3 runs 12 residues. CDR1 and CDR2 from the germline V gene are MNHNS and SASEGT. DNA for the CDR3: TGTGCCAGCAAAGGGGCGCCTGATGGCTACACCTTC. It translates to CASKGAPDGYTF.

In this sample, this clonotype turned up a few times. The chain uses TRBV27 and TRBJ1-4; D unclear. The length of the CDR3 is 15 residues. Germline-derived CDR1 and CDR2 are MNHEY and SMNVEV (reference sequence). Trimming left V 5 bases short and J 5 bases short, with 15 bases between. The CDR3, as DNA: TGTGCCAGCAGTCCGCGGACGGACCCCAATGAAAAACTGTTTTTT. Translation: CASSPRTDPNEKLFF.

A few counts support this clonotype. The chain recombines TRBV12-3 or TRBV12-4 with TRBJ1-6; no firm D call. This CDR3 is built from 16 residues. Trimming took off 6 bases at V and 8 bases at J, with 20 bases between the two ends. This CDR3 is CASRLSEWFQDSPLHF. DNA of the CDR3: TGTGCCAGCAGGCTCTCCGAGTGGTTCCAAGATTCACCCCTCCACTTT.

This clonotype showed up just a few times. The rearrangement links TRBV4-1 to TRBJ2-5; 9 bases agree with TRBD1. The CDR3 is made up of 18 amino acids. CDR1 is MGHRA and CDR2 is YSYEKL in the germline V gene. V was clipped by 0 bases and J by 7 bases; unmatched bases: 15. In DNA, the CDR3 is TGCGCCAGCAGCCAAGATCAGGAGGCGGGACAGGGATATGTGACCCAGTACTTC. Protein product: CASSQDQEAGQGYVTQYF.

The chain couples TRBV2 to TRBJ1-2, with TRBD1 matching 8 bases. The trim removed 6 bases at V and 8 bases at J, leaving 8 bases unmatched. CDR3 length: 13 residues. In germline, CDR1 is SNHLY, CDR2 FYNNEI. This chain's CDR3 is CASRGQGVGGYTF. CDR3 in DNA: TGTGCCAGCAGAGGACAGGGAGTTGGCGGCTACACCTTC.

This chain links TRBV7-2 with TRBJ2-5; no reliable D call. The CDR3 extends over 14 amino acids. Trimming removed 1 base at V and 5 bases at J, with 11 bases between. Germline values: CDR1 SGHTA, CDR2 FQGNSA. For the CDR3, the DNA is TGTGCCAGCAGCTTAGGTGCAGCCCGGGAGACCCAGTACTTC. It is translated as CASSLGAARETQYF.

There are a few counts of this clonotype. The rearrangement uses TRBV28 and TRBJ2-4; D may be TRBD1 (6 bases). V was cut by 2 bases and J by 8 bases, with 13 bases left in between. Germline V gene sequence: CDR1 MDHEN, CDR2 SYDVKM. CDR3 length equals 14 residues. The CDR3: CASSLGSGEDIQYF. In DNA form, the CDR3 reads TGTGCCAGCAGTTTAGGGTCAGGGGAAGACATTCAGTACTTC.

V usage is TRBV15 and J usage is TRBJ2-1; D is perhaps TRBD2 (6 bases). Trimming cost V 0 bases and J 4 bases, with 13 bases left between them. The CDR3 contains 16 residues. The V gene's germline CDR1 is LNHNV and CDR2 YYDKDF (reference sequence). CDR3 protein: CATSRDLAVSYNEQFF. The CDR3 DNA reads TGTGCCACCAGCAGAGATTTAGCGGTTTCTTACAATGAGCAGTTCTTC.

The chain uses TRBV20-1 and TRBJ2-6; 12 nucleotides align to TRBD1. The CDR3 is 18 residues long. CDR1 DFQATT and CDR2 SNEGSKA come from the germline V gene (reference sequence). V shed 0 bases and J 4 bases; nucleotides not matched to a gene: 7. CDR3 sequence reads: CSARDLGQGAKGANVLTF. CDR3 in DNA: TGCAGTGCTAGAGATCTGGGACAGGGGGCGAAAGGGGCCAACGTCCTGACTTTC.

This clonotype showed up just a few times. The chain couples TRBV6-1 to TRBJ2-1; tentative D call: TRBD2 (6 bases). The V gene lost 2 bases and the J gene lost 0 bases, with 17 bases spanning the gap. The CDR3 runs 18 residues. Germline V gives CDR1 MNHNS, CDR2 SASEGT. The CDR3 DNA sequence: TGTGCCAGCAGTGAAAATGGAGCGGGCCTCAGCTCCTACAATGAGCAGTTCTTC. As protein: CASSENGAGLSSYNEQFF.

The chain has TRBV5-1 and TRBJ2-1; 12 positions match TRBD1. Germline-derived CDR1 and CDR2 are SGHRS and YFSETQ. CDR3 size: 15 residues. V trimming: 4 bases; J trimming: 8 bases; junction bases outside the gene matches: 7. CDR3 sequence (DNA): TGCGCCAGCAGCCCCCGGGACAGGGGGCAGGATGAGCAGTTCTTC. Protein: CASSPRDRGQDEQFF.

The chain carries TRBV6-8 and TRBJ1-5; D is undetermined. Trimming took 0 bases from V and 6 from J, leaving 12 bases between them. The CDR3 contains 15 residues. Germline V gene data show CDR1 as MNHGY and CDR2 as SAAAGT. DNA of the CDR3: TGTGCCAGCAGTTACTCGATGGGGTCGTCTCAGCCCCAGCATTTT. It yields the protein CASSYSMGSSQPQHF.

The CDR3 DNA follows: TGTGCCAGCAGCCAAGGGCAGATGAACTATGGCTACACCTTC. This gives the protein CASSQGQMNYGYTF. V gene TRBV14 combines with J gene TRBJ1-2; D call uncertain. The V gene's germline CDR1 is SGHDN and CDR2 FVKESK. The V and J ends lost 1 base and 2 bases respectively, with 8 bases between them. The CDR3 has 14 residues.

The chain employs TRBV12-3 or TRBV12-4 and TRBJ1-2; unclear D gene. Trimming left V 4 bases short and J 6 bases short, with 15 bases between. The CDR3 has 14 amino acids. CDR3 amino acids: CASSSQIRADGYTF. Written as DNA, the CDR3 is TGTGCCAGCAGTTCCCAGATCCGAGCGGATGGCTACACCTTC.